The 6 T cell receptor beta chains below come from one sample, sequenced in a study of molecular identifiers for immune sequencing clone quantification. TCRdb recomputed calls from the PCR reads with MiXCR, one row per CDR3 protein. Of about 320,000 distinct CDR3 sequences listed, 20% to 25% are singletons. The sequencing input was naive CD8+ T cells from blood, with Jurkat cell RNA spiked in. Subset noted: FACS-sorted CD8+CD4-CCR7+CD45RA+ naive T cells. Source of these receptors: a human donor in good health. Some libraries in this study had Jurkat cell RNA spiked in.

As for this clonotype: This may arise from a read error, as a much more abundant clone is one base away. The V call is TRBV5-6, the J call TRBJ2-5; D gene uncertain. The CDR3 is 15 residues long. The V gene's germline CDR1 is SGHDT and CDR2 YYEEEE. CDR3 bases: TGTGCCAGCAGCTTGGAGCAGAAGATCCAAGGGACCCAGTACTTC. This encodes CASSLEQKIQGTQYF. The full variable domain, in which reference TRBV5-6 and TRBJ2-5 provide the parts outside the CDR3, is DAGVTQSPTHLIKTRGQQVTLRCSPKSGHDTVSWYQQALGQGPQFIFQYYEEEERQRGNFPDRFSGHQFPNYSSELNVNALLLGDSALYLCASSLEQKIQGTQYFGPGTRLLVL.

This clonotype was counted many times. The chain couples TRBV7-3 to TRBJ1-5; D is ambiguous. Germline lookup yields CDR1 SGHTA and CDR2 FQGTGA. V was pared by 10 bases and J by 4 bases, with 14 bases between. This CDR3 comprises 13 residues. CDR3 coding DNA: TGTGCCACCACGAGCGGCCTAAATCAGCCCCAGCATTTT. Its translation: CATTSGLNQPQHF. Supplemented by reference TRBV7-3 and TRBJ1-5, the full variable domain reads GAGVSQTPSNKVTEKGKYVELRCDPISGHTALYWYRQSLGQGPEFLIYFQGTGAADDSGLPNDRFFAVRPEGSVSTLKIQRTERGDSAVYLCATTSGLNQPQHFGDGTRLSIL.

This clonotype was observed at least ten times. The chain joins TRBV7-8 to TRBJ2-3, with 10 bases matching TRBD1. CDR3 length equals 17 residues. The germline gives CDR1 SGHVS, CDR2 FQNEAQ. V was clipped by 4 bases and J by 3 bases; unmatched bases: 10. The CDR3 DNA sequence: TGTGCCAGCAGCTCCGGCCCCGACAGGGGGCTTACAGATACGCAGTATTTT. This encodes CASSSGPDRGLTDTQYF.

This clonotype was seen many times. The chain employs TRBV27 and TRBJ1-2; 8 nucleotides agree with TRBD1. The J segment lost 4 bases and the V segment lost 3 bases, leaving 10 bases of the junction unmatched. Germline V gives CDR1 MNHEY, CDR2 SMNVEV (reference sequence). The CDR3 is 16 residues long. The CDR3 DNA follows: TGTGCCAGCAGTTTGCTGGACAGGGCGAACTTCTATGGCTACACCTTC. The encoded protein is CASSLLDRANFYGYTF.

This clonotype occurred many times. V gene TRBV27 combines with J gene TRBJ2-3; D remains ambiguous. CDR1 and CDR2 (germline): MNHEY, SMNVEV (reference sequence). Trimming removed 4 bases at V and 3 bases at J, with 8 bases between. The CDR3 spans 13 residues. The DNA for the CDR3 is TGTGCCAGCAGTTGGACCCCGACAGATACGCAGTATTTT. It translates to CASSWTPTDTQYF.

This clonotype turned up a few times. The CDR3 DNA sequence: TGTGCCAGCTCAATCAACGATAGCGGGAGTATCTACGAGCAGTACTTC. Encoded protein: CASSINDSGSIYEQYF. The chain couples TRBV28 to TRBJ2-7, with 9 bases identical to TRBD2. This CDR3 is 16 amino acids long. Looked up from germline, CDR1 is MDHEN and CDR2 is SYDVKM. Trimming at V came to 8 bases and at J to 3 bases, leaving 14 bases not matched to a gene.